This TCR beta chain comes out of a study of blood T cell repertoires in COVID-19. The protocol was immunoSEQ multiplex PCR, while the TCRdb copy is restricted to in-frame clones and leaves out a portion. The sample holds a few hundred thousand clones, approximately 85% seen once. V lost 2 bases and J 5 bases, leaving 14 bases between the germline ends. This CDR3 has 15 amino acids. Germline V gene lookup returns CDR1 SGHTA and CDR2 FQGNSA. The sample consisted of peripheral blood. The V and J genes are TRBV7-2 and TRBJ2-3, with a possible D match to TRBD1 (6 bases). The TCR was taken from a woman in her 70s with COVID-19, enrolled during active disease. The CDR3 bases are TGTGCCAGCAGCTTAAGCCAGGGGTTGATAGATACGCAGTATTTT. It codes for CASSLSQGLIDTQYF.